Below, 5 T cell receptor beta chains from the same sample are listed, as sequenced in a study of identical twins. TCRdb reprocessed the 5' RACE reads with MiXCR, giving one entry per CDR3 protein. The sample contains around 530,000 distinct CDR3 sequences, nearly 15% of which appear only once. This sample also belongs to another study, concerning yellow fever vaccine responses in identical twins.

Sequencing was done on a sample of CD4+ T cells sorted from blood. These receptors were collected from a woman aged 18-35 years in good health.

This clonotype was recorded a few times. CDR3 loop: CSAPRVELAKNIQYF. Written as DNA, the CDR3 is TGCAGTGCCCCCAGGGTAGAACTAGCCAAAAACATTCAGTACTTC. The genes are TRBV20-1 and TRBJ2-4; possibly TRBD1 for D (5 bases). Germline assignment: CDR1 DFQATT and CDR2 SNEGSKA (reference sequence). CDR3 length: 15 amino acids. V lost 6 bases and J 0 bases, leaving 15 bases between the germline ends.

The rearrangement uses TRBV6-5 and TRBJ2-1, with D perhaps matching TRBD2 (5 bases). CDR3 size: 13 residues. V shed 5 bases and J shed 6 bases, with 11 bases lying between them. The germline CDR1 and CDR2 sequences are MNHEY and SVGAGI. The chain's CDR3 is CASSTERGNEQFF. The CDR3 DNA reads as TGTGCCAGCAGTACTGAACGGGGCAATGAGCAGTTCTTC.

The CDR3 loop reads CASRGSSTDTQYF. Here the CDR3 DNA reads TGCGCCAGCAGGGGGTCAAGCACAGATACGCAGTATTTT. This chain uses TRBV5-1 with TRBJ2-3; D is undetermined. CDR1 SGHRS and CDR2 YFSETQ come from the germline V gene. Trimming took 5 bases from V and 0 from J, leaving 7 bases between them. The CDR3 has 13 residues.

The chain carries TRBV5-1 and TRBJ2-3; 7 nucleotides match TRBD2. CDR1 and CDR2 from the germline V gene are SGHRS and YFSETQ. V was clipped by 4 bases and J by 5 bases; unmatched bases: 7. This CDR3 has 14 residues. The CDR3 coding sequence is TGCGCCAGCAGCGGAGGGACTAATTTAGATACGCAGTATTTT. As protein: CASSGGTNLDTQYF.

V usage is TRBV15 and J usage is TRBJ1-1; weak D call: TRBD1 (5 bases). The CDR3 spans 17 residues. Trimming took 0 bases from V and 1 from J, leaving 15 bases between them. Germline V lookup: CDR1 LNHNV, CDR2 YYDKDF (reference sequence). CDR3 coding DNA: TGTGCCACCAGCAGAGATGGGGGGACCCTTCGGAACACTGAAGCTTTCTTT. Its protein product is CATSRDGGTLRNTEAFF.